Included here is one TCR beta chain sequence, with context. What it binds is unknown. Libraries were prepared by immunoSEQ multiplex PCR; TCRdb keeps only in-frame clonotypes and omits some of them. This sample has about 93,000 clones; roughly 91% occur once, and the top ten carry approximately 2.5%. Germline V gene sequence: CDR1 SQVTM, CDR2 ANQGSEA. The CDR3 runs 12 residues. After removal of 6 bases from V and 6 bases from J, the junction contained 6 bases not matched to a gene. Relapse was seen in all patients after autologous stem cell transplantation, and brentuximab vedotin exposure was variable. These data originate in a study of PD-1 blockade in classical Hodgkin lymphoma. Study information: Patients were administered nivolumab (3 mg/kg intravenously) every 2 weeks.

Study-level results: Those achieving complete response showed baseline diversity like newly diagnosed patients. Reports indicated that newly diagnosed patients had lower baseline TCR diversity than healthy donors did. Unlike CD8+ TCR diversity, which did not rise significantly by C4D1, CD4+ TCR diversity did.

The sequence derives from a human donor with classical Hodgkin lymphoma. This material consisted of peripheral blood mononuclear cells (PBMCs), taken before the second cycle of nivolumab. The chain recombines TRBV29-1 with TRBJ2-7, with 9 nucleotides matching TRBD1. The CDR3 nucleotides read TGCAGCGTCGCCGGGACAGGGAGCGAGCAGTACTTC. Encoded protein: CSVAGTGSEQYF.